These 16 T cell receptor beta chains were all obtained from the same sample, sequenced in a study of graft-versus-host responses after intestinal transplantation. Sequencing was performed with immunoSEQ multiplex PCR; in TCRdb, only in-frame clones are kept and a portion is missing. The sample holds tens of thousands of clones; almost 95% are singletons and the top ten take over 40%. The starting material was PBMCs, obtained roughly 260 days after intestinal transplant. Receptors originate from a human patient who received an intestinal transplant, so some T cells may come from the graft donor.

The gene calls are TRBV7-2 and TRBJ2-2; D gene uncertain. This CDR3 contains 12 residues. Germline V CDR1 and CDR2: SGHTA, FQGNSA. V gave up 2 bases and J gave up 4 bases, with 2 bases separating them. The chain's CDR3 is CASSLITGELFF. The CDR3 DNA sequence: TGTGCCAGCAGCTTAATCACCGGGGAGCTGTTTTTT. Full variable domain (remainder filled in from reference TRBV7-2 and TRBJ2-2): GAGVSQSPSNKVTEKGKDVELRCDPISGHTALYWYRQSLGQGLEFLIYFQGNSAPDKSGLPSDRFSAERTGGSVSTLTIQRTQQEDSAVYLCASSLITGELFFGEGSRLTVL.

The gene calls are TRBV11-2 and TRBJ2-4; 10 positions agree with TRBD2. The V gene end was trimmed by 5 bases and the J gene end by 0 bases; junction bases not matched to a gene: 13. The CDR3 sequence is 19 residues long. Germline assignment: CDR1 SGHAT and CDR2 FQNNGV. The CDR3 region is CASSRRQGLAVLAKNIQYF. CDR3 coding DNA: TGTGCCAGCAGCCGCCGGCAAGGACTAGCGGTTCTAGCCAAAAACATTCAGTACTTC.

The V gene is TRBV27, the J gene TRBJ1-3; D gene uncertain. The CDR3 loop spans 13 amino acids. The germline gives CDR1 MNHEY, CDR2 SMNVEV (reference sequence). Trimming shortened V by 6 bases and J by 6 bases, and 12 bases separated the two germline ends. CDR3 protein: CASSRAGLNTIYF. CDR3 sequence (DNA): TGTGCCAGCAGCCGCGCGGGGTTAAACACCATATATTTT.

The chain links TRBV20-1 to TRBJ2-7; D not certain. Germline CDR1 and CDR2: DFQATT and SNEGSKA (reference sequence). The CDR3 sequence is 11 residues long. Trimming pared 6 bases from V and 0 bases from J, leaving 6 bases between. In DNA, the CDR3 is TGCAGTGCGATGAGCTCCTACGAGCAGTACTTC. It yields the protein CSAMSSYEQYF.

The rearrangement links TRBV25-1 to TRBJ1-4, with 7 bases lining up with TRBD1. Germline-derived CDR1 and CDR2 are MGHDK and SYGVNS. CDR3 length: 12 residues. After removal of 7 bases from V and 4 bases from J, the junction contained 0 bases not matched to a gene. The CDR3: CASNRGNEKLFF. CDR3 nucleotide sequence: TGTGCCAGCAACAGGGGTAATGAAAAACTGTTTTTT.

The gene calls are TRBV7-7 and TRBJ1-1; D gene unclear. V gave up 7 bases and J gave up 1 base, with 13 bases separating them. This CDR3 region has 14 residues. Germline V gene sequence: CDR1 SSHAT, CDR2 FNYEAQ (reference sequence). This CDR3 is CASKIPGSNTEAFF. The CDR3 coding sequence is TGTGCCAGCAAAATCCCGGGGTCGAACACTGAAGCTTTCTTT.

V and J are TRBV18 and TRBJ2-7; 11 nucleotides match TRBD2. This CDR3 spans 20 amino acids. V lost 3 bases and J lost 0; bases outside the gene matches: 16. Germline CDR1 KGHSH, CDR2 LQKENI. Written as DNA, the CDR3 is TGTGCCAGCTCACCGGGGCAGGGATCATCTAGCGGGAGGCACTCCTACGAGCAGTACTTC. Amino acids: CASSPGQGSSSGRHSYEQYF. Based on the CDR3 plus reference TRBV18 and TRBJ2-7, the full variable domain is NAGVMQNPRHLVRRRGQEARLRCSPMKGHSHVYWYRQLPEEGLKFMVYLQKENIIDESGMPKERFSAEFPKEGPSILRIQQVVRGDSAAYFCASSPGQGSSSGRHSYEQYFGPGTRLTVT.

The V gene is TRBV19, the J gene TRBJ2-1; 7 bases are shared with TRBD1. The CDR3 covers 13 residues. Germline loops: CDR1 LNHDA, CDR2 SQIVND (reference sequence). With 9 bases clipped from V and 3 bases from J, the junction kept 5 bases outside the gene matches. The CDR3 DNA is TGTGCCAGCACCCGGGACAGCTACAATGAGCAGTTCTTC. Protein sequence: CASTRDSYNEQFF.

V and J are TRBV28 and TRBJ1-5; a possible D gene is TRBD1 (5 bases). The CDR3 runs 18 residues. Germline V gene data show CDR1 as MDHEN and CDR2 as SYDVKM. Trimming removed 0 bases at V and 2 bases at J, with 17 bases between. This chain's CDR3 is CASSLWAGMYNGNQPQHF. In nucleotides, the CDR3 is TGTGCCAGCAGTTTATGGGCAGGGATGTATAACGGCAATCAGCCCCAGCATTTT.

This rearrangement joins TRBV4-1 to TRBJ2-2; 7 bases map to TRBD2. CDR3 length: 18 amino acids. Germline V gene data show CDR1 as MGHRA and CDR2 as YSYEKL. V shed 1 base, J shed 0 bases, and the junction held 8 bases outside the gene matches. CDR3 in amino acids: CASSQAVISGSNTGELFF. The DNA for the CDR3 is TGCGCCAGCAGCCAAGCGGTCATTAGCGGGTCGAACACCGGGGAGCTGTTTTTT.

The rearrangement links TRBV7-2 to TRBJ2-2; 10 nucleotides line up with TRBD2. This CDR3 is 15 amino acids long. Per the germline V gene, CDR1 is SGHTA and CDR2 is FQGNSA. The V segment lost 5 bases and the J segment 10 bases; nucleotides outside the gene matches: 10. The CDR3 loop reads CASSQRLAGVEELFF. Here the CDR3 DNA reads TGTGCCAGCAGCCAGCGCCTAGCGGGAGTAGAGGAGCTGTTTTTT.

This clone was recorded only once. The chain is built from TRBV5-1 and TRBJ1-1; tentative D call: TRBD1 (6 bases). There are 15 residues in the CDR3. V lost 4 bases and J 1 base, leaving 14 bases between the germline ends. From germline, CDR1 is SGHRS and CDR2 YFSETQ. CDR3 residues: CASSPWAGANTEAFF. Here the CDR3 DNA reads TGCGCCAGCAGCCCATGGGCAGGGGCGAACACTGAAGCTTTCTTT.

V is TRBV28 and J is TRBJ2-1, with 8 bases that match TRBD2. V lost 2 bases and J lost 5; bases outside the gene matches: 17. CDR1 MDHEN and CDR2 SYDVKM come from the germline V gene. CDR3 length: 19 amino acids. Here the CDR3 DNA reads TGTGCCAGCAGTTTACCAATCGGACTAGCCTCACCCGCAGACAATGAGCAGTTCTTC. It codes for CASSLPIGLASPADNEQFF.

This chain connects TRBV15 to TRBJ2-7; maybe TRBD1 (6 bases). Trimming removed 3 bases at V and 3 bases at J, with 9 bases between. The CDR3 covers 13 residues. CDR1 is LNHNV, CDR2 YYDKDF, per germline (reference sequence). The CDR3: CATSRPDSYEQYF. In DNA form, the CDR3 reads TGTGCCACCAGCAGGCCGGACAGCTACGAGCAGTACTTC. Variable domain in full (rest from reference TRBV15 and TRBJ2-7): DAMVIQNPRYQVTQFGKPVTLSCSQTLNHNVMYWYQQKSSQAPKLLFHYYDKDFNNEADTPDNFQSRRPNTSFCFLDIRSPGLGDTAMYLCATSRPDSYEQYFGPGTRLTVT.

The chain is built from TRBV10-2 and TRBJ2-6, with unresolved D. The ends were cut back, 6 bases at V and 7 bases at J, with 10 bases in the middle. This CDR3 spans 13 amino acids. CDR1 is WSHSY, CDR2 SAAADI, per germline. The CDR3 loop is CASRDTLANVLTF. DNA for the CDR3: TGCGCCAGCAGGGATACTCTAGCCAACGTCCTGACTTTC.

V and J are TRBV6-5 and TRBJ1-5; D unclear. CDR1 MNHEY and CDR2 SVGAGI come from the germline V gene. This CDR3 region has 14 residues. Trimming removed 6 bases from V and 3 bases from J, with 12 bases in between. The CDR3 region has the DNA TGTGCCAGCAGGCTAGAGATCCACAATCAGCCCCAGCATTTT. Amino acid sequence: CASRLEIHNQPQHF.